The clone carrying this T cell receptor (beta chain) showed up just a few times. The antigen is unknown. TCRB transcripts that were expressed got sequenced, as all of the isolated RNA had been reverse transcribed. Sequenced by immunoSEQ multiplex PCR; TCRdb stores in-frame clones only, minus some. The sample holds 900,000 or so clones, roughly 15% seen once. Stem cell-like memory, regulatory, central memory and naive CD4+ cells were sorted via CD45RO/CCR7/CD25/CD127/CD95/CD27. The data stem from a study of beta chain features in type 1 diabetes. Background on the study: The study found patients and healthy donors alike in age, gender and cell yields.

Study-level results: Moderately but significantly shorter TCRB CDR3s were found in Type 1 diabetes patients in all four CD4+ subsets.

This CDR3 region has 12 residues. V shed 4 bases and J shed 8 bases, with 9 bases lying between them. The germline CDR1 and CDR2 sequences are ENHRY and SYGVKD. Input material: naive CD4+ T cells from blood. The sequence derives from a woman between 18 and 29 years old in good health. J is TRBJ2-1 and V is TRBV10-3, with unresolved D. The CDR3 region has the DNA TGTGCCATCAGTGTTCGTGGAGATGAGCAGTTCTTC. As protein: CAISVRGDEQFF.